The clone carrying this T cell receptor (beta chain) has only a few counts. The antigen remains undetermined. The data were taken from a study of T-cell memory formation after mild COVID-19. 5'RACE with constant-segment primers built TCRalpha and TCRbeta cDNA libraries with UMIs. Using its own MiXCR run on the 5' RACE reads, TCRdb lists one record per CDR3 protein. The data contain approximately 560,000 distinct CDR3 sequences, roughly 17% of them seen just once; the ten biggest clones take up 8.1%. This CDR3 region has 17 residues. Losses at the gene ends were 4 bases for V and 6 bases for J; bases not matched to a gene: 19. The germline V gene has CDR1 SGHDT and CDR2 YYEEEE. Broader study findings: Clones shrinking between day 15 and 85 showed a balanced CD4/CD8 split, and those that grew later tilted toward CD4+.

Sequencing was carried out using PBMCs or a T cell subset sorted from them (not recorded which). This clonotype was obtained from an adult woman who had mild COVID-19 (a few samples of this study predate the infection). Cell type and time point are not known. The chain couples TRBV5-6 to TRBJ2-7, with 7 bases lining up with TRBD1. CDR3 nucleotides: TGTGCCAGCAGCGACCGTCAACAGGGGCCCTCTATGCGCGAGCAGTACTTC. Translated: CASSDRQQGPSMREQYF.